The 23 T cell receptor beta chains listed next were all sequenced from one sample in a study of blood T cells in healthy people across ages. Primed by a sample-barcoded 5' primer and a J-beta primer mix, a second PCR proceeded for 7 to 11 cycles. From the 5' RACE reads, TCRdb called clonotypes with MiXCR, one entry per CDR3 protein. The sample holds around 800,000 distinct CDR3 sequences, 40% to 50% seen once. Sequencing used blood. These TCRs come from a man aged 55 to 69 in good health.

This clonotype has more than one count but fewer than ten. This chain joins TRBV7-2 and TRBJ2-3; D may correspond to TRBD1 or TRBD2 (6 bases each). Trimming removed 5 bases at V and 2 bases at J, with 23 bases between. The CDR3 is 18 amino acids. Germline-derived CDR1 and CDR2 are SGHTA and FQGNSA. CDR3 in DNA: TGTGCCAGCAGCCCGAGGGGTGGGGAACGGGGGCTCACAGATACGCAGTATTTT. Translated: CASSPRGGERGLTDTQYF.

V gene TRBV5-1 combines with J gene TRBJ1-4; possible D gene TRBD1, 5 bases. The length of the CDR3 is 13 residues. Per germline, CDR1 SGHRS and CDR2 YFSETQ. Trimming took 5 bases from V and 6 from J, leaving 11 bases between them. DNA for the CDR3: TGCGCCAGCAGGGGGACCATTGATGAAAAACTGTTTTTT. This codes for CASRGTIDEKLFF.

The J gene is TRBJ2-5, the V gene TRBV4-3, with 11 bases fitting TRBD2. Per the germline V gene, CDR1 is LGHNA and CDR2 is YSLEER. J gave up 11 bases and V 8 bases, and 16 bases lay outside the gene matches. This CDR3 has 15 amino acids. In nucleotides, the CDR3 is TGCGCCAGCCAGCGGGGTAGCGGGGGGGGAGATGAGCAGTACTTC. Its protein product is CASQRGSGGGDEQYF.

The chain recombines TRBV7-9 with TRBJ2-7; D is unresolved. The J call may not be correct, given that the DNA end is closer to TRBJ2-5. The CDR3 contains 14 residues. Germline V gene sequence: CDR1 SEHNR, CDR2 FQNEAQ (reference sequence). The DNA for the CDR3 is TGTGCCAGCAGCTACAAAAACCTAAGTGAGACCCAGTACTTC. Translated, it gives CASSYKNLSETQYF.

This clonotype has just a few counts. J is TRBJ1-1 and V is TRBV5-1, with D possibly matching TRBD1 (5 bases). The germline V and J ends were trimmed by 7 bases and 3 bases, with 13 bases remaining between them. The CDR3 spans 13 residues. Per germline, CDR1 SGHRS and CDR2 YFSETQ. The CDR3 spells CASGQGRDTEAFF. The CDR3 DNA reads TGCGCCAGCGGTCAGGGACGGGACACTGAAGCTTTCTTT.

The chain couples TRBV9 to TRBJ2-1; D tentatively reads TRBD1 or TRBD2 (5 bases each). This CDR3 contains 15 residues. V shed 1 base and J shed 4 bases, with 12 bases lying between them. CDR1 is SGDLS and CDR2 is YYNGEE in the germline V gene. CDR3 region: CASSVFSGGYNEQFF. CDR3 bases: TGTGCCAGCAGCGTATTCAGTGGGGGATACAATGAGCAGTTCTTC. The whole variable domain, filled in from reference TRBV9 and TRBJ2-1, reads DSGVTQTPKHLITATGQRVTLRCSPRSGDLSVYWYQQSLDQGLQFLIQYYNGEERAKGNILERFSAQQFPDLHSELNLSSLELGDSALYFCASSVFSGGYNEQFFGPGTRLTVL.

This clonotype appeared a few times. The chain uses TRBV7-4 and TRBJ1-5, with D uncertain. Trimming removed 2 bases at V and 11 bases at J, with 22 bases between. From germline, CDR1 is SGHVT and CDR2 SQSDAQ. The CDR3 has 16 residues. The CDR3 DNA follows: TGTGCCAGCAGCTTAAGAGTTCGGGCAGTCCCTAGGACCCAGCATTTT. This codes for CASSLRVRAVPRTQHF.

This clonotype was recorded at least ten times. The CDR3 coding sequence is TGCAGTGCTAGAGACGCCCGGGACTCATCTCAGCCCCAGCATTTT. Amino acid sequence: CSARDARDSSQPQHF. The chain combines TRBV20-1 with TRBJ1-5, with D possibly being TRBD1 (5 bases). Germline assignment: CDR1 DFQATT and CDR2 SNEGSKA (reference sequence). The CDR3 has 15 residues. With 0 bases removed from V and 6 bases from J, the gap between germline ends came to 15 bases.

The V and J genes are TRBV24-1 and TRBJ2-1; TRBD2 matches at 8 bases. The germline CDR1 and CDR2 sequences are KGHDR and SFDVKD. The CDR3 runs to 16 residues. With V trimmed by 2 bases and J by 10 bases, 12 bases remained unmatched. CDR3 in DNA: TGTGCCACCAGTGATTCGGCTAGCGGGCCATCGGTGGAGCAGTTCTTC. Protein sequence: CATSDSASGPSVEQFF.

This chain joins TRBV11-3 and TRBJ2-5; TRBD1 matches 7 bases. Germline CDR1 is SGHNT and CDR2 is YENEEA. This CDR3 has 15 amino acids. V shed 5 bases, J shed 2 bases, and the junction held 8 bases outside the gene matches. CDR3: CASSPGGHRQETQYF. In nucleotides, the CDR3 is TGTGCCAGCAGCCCAGGGGGTCACAGGCAAGAGACCCAGTACTTC.

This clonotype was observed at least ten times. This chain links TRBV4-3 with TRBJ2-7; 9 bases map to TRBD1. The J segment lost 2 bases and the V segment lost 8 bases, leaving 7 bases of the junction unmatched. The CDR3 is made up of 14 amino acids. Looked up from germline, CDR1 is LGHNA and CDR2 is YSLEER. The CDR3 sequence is CASQQGQGAYEQYF. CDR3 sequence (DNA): TGCGCCAGCCAACAGGGACAGGGAGCCTACGAGCAGTACTTC.

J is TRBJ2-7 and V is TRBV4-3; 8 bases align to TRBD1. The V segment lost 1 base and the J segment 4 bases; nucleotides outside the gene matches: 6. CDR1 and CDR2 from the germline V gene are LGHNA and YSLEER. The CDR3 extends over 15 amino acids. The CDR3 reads CASSQGVQGAYEQYF. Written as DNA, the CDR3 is TGCGCCAGCAGCCAAGGGGTCCAGGGGGCTTACGAGCAGTACTTC.

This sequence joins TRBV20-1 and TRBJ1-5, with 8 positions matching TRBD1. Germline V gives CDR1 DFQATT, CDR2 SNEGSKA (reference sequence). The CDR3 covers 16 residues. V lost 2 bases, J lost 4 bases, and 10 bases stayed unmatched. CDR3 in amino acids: CSARSGQGASNQPQHF. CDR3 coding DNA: TGCAGTGCTAGAAGCGGGCAGGGGGCCTCAAATCAGCCCCAGCATTTT.

This CDR3 reads CASSVVGSGSTGELFF. CDR3 bases: TGTGCCAGCAGCGTAGTCGGTAGCGGGAGCACCGGGGAGCTGTTTTTT. This sequence joins TRBV9 and TRBJ2-2; TRBD2 matches 9 bases. There are 16 residues in the CDR3. Germline CDR1 reads SGDLS; CDR2 reads YYNGEE. The V segment lost 0 bases and the J segment 4 bases; nucleotides outside the gene matches: 4. The whole variable domain, remainder taken from reference TRBV9 and TRBJ2-2, is DSGVTQTPKHLITATGQRVTLRCSPRSGDLSVYWYQQSLDQGLQFLIQYYNGEERAKGNILERFSAQQFPDLHSELNLSSLELGDSALYFCASSVVGSGSTGELFFGEGSRLTVL.

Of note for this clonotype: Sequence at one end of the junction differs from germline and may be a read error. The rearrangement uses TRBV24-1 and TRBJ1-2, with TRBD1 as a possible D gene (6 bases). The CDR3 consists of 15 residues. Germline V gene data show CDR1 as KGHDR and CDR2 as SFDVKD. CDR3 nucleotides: TGTGCCACCGGTGATTCGGGCAGGGGAACCTATGGCTACACCTTC. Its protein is CATGDSGRGTYGYTF.

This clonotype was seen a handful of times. The CDR3 DNA reads TGCGCCAGCAGCCAAGATATTGCAGAAGAGACCCAGTACTTC. It specifies CASSQDIAEETQYF. The rearrangement joins TRBV4-3 to TRBJ2-5; D uncertain. The V and J ends lost 0 bases and 3 bases respectively, with 8 bases between them. Germline CDR1 LGHNA, CDR2 YSLEER. The CDR3 covers 14 residues.

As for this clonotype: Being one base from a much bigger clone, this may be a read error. The CDR3 coding sequence is TGTGCCAGCTCACCACAGGCTGGTGACAATGAGCAGTACTTC. Translated, it gives CASSPQAGDNEQYF. The chain is built from TRBV18 and TRBJ2-1; D uncertain. The assigned J gene may be wrong: the sequence end matches TRBJ2-7 better. The CDR3 totals 14 residues. Germline V CDR1 and CDR2: KGHSH, LQKENI.

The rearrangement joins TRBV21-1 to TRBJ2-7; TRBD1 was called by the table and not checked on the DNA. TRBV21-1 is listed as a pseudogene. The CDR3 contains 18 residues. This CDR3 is CASSKPAGGQGCSYEQYF. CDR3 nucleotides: TGTGCCAGCAGCAAACCTGCTGGGGGACAGGGGTGCTCCTACGAGCAGTACTTC.

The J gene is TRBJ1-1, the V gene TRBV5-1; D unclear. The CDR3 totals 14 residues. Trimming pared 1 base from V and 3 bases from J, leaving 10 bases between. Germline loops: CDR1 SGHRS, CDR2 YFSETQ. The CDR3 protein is CASSLIPVDTEAFF. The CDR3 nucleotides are TGCGCCAGCAGCTTGATCCCAGTGGACACTGAAGCTTTCTTT.

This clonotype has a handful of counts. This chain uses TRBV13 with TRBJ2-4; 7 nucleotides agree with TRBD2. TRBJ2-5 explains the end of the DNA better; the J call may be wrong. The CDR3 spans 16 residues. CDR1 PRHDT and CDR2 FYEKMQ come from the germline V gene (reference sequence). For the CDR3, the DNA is TGTGCCAGCAGTTCTAAAGCGGGGTCATTAATAGAGACCCAGTACTTC. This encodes CASSSKAGSLIETQYF.

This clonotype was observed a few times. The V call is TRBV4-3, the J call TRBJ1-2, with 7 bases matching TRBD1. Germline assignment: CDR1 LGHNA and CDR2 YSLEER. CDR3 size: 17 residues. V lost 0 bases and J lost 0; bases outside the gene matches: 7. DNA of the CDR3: TGCGCCAGCAGCCAAGATAGGACAGGCCTTACTAACTATGGCTACACCTTC. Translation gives CASSQDRTGLTNYGYTF.

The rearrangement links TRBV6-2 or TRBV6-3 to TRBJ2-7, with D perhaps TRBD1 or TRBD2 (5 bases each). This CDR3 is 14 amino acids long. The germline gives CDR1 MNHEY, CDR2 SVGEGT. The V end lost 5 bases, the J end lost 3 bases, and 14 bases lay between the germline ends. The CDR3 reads CASSPRDGIYEQYF. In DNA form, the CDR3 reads TGTGCCAGCAGTCCCCGGGACGGGATCTACGAGCAGTACTTC.

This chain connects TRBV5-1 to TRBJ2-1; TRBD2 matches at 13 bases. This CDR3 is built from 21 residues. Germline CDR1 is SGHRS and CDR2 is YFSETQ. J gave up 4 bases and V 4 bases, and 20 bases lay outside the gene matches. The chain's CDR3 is CASSKKKLAGGPSALYNEQFF. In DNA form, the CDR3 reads TGCGCCAGCAGCAAAAAAAAACTAGCGGGGGGGCCTTCGGCCTTATACAATGAGCAGTTCTTC.